These 21 T cell receptor beta chains were sequenced from one sample in a study of Graves' ophthalmopathy and Graves' hyperthyroidism. Beta-chain TCR CDR3 regions were amplified from RNA transcripts. Amplification began with first-round RT-PCR using HTBI primers, then second-round multiplex PCR was performed. TCRdb used MiXCR to reprocess the multiplex PCR reads, holding one entry per CDR3 protein. In the table there are 600,000 to 700,000 distinct CDR3 sequences, over 40% of which are singletons. The sequenced material came from peripheral blood. Receptors originate from an adult man with Graves' ophthalmopathy.

The sample holds many counts of this clonotype. This rearrangement joins TRBV7-9 to TRBJ1-5; D unresolved. This CDR3 contains 13 residues. Germline CDR1 is SEHNR and CDR2 is FQNEAQ (reference sequence). Trimming stripped 8 bases from V and 5 bases from J, with 13 bases between. The CDR3 sequence is CASLFSGDQPQHF. The CDR3 bases are TGTGCCAGCCTCTTTTCCGGGGATCAGCCCCAGCATTTT.

The chain couples TRBV28 to TRBJ1-5; 10 bases fit TRBD1. The junction had 14 bases not matched to a gene; V was cut back by 11 bases and J by 7 bases. Germline CDR1 reads MDHEN; CDR2 reads SYDVKM. The CDR3 runs 15 residues. The CDR3 sequence is CAWSAGQGDWQPQHF. The CDR3 bases are TGTGCCTGGAGTGCCGGACAGGGGGATTGGCAGCCCCAGCATTTT.

This clonotype was found many times. V usage is TRBV29-1 and J usage is TRBJ2-7, with 10 bases matching TRBD2. The trim removed 3 bases at V and 2 bases at J, leaving 10 bases unmatched. The CDR3 covers 16 residues. Germline CDR1 SQVTM, CDR2 ANQGSEA. The CDR3 is CSVEGDIAGGAYEQYF. The CDR3 coding sequence is TGCAGCGTTGAGGGTGATATAGCGGGAGGAGCCTACGAGCAGTACTTC.

This clonotype has just a few counts. Here the CDR3 DNA reads TGCAGTGCTAGAGATGTGGGAAGCTCCTACGAGCAGTACTTC. Translating it yields CSARDVGSSYEQYF. The gene calls are TRBV20-1 and TRBJ2-7, with D unresolved. The germline CDR1 and CDR2 sequences are DFQATT and SNEGSKA (reference sequence). V lost 0 bases to trimming and J lost 0 bases, with 9 bases between them. CDR3 length: 14 amino acids.

CDR3 nucleotides: TGCAGTGCTAGATTCCTCCAAGGGGGGGGGGAGACCCAGTACTTC. This translates into CSARFLQGGGETQYF. V is TRBV20-1 and J is TRBJ2-5, with TRBD2 as a possible D gene (7 bases). CDR1 and CDR2 from the germline V gene are DFQATT and SNEGSKA (reference sequence). Trimming pared 2 bases from V and 5 bases from J, leaving 18 bases between. The CDR3 is 15 amino acids.

V and J are TRBV20-1 and TRBJ2-5; 10 bases align to TRBD1. In germline, CDR1 is DFQATT, CDR2 SNEGSKA (reference sequence). The CDR3 has 14 amino acids. With V trimmed by 5 bases and J by 4 bases, 7 bases remained unmatched. CDR3 nucleotide sequence: TGCAGTGCTGACAGGGGGCGCTTCGGAGAGACCCAGTACTTC. The encoded protein is CSADRGRFGETQYF.

To note about this clonotype: One junction end disagrees with the germline gene, perhaps due to a read error. The chain couples TRBV7-9 to TRBJ1-1; D possibly corresponds to TRBD1 (5 bases). Germline V gene lookup returns CDR1 SEHNR and CDR2 FQNEAQ (reference sequence). This CDR3 has 15 amino acids. The CDR3 DNA sequence: TGCGCCAGCAGCCCGGCCTGGGGGGAGAACACTGAAGCTCTCTTT. Its protein is CASSPAWGENTEALF.

This clonotype was detected ten times or more. The rearrangement links TRBV24-1 to TRBJ1-2; 8 bases line up with TRBD1. The CDR3 totals 15 residues. CDR1 is KGHDR, CDR2 SFDVKD, per germline. V was clipped by 4 bases and J by 6 bases; unmatched bases: 9. The CDR3 DNA follows: TGTGCCACCAGTGACCCAGGGGGCGCTTCCGATGGCTACACCTTC. It yields the protein CATSDPGGASDGYTF.

The rearrangement joins TRBV7-2 to TRBJ1-1; 7 bases match TRBD1. The CDR3 sequence is 17 residues long. V shed 2 bases, J shed 0 bases, and the junction held 9 bases outside the gene matches. The germline V gene encodes CDR1 SGHTA and CDR2 FQGNSA. The CDR3 coding sequence is TGTGCCAGCAGCTTATCGACAGGGAGGAACTTGAACACTGAAGCTTTCTTT. Translating it yields CASSLSTGRNLNTEAFF. Filled out from reference TRBV7-2 and TRBJ1-1, the complete variable domain reads GAGVSQSPSNKVTEKGKDVELRCDPISGHTALYWYRQSLGQGLEFLIYFQGNSAPDKSGLPSDRFSAERTGGSVSTLTIQRTQQEDSAVYLCASSLSTGRNLNTEAFFGQGTRLTVV.

The CDR3 loop reads CASSFSDRGRGETQYF. For the CDR3, the DNA is TGTGCCAGCAGTTTTTCCGACAGGGGACGGGGTGAGACCCAGTACTTC. The rearrangement links TRBV12-3 or TRBV12-4 to TRBJ2-5; 8 bases fit TRBD1. The CDR3 contains 16 residues. V shed 3 bases, J shed 5 bases, and the junction held 11 bases outside the gene matches.

This clonotype appeared many times. V and J are TRBV7-9 and TRBJ2-7, with D uncertain. Trimming pared 5 bases from V and 0 bases from J, leaving 20 bases between. Germline CDR1 is SEHNR and CDR2 is FQNEAQ (reference sequence). The CDR3 is made up of 17 amino acids. CDR3 DNA sequence: TGTGCCAGCAGCAACCCATCGGAGCTGGCGGTCTCCTACGAGCAGTACTTC. Translated, it gives CASSNPSELAVSYEQYF.

The V gene is TRBV2, the J gene TRBJ2-3; 10 nucleotides line up with TRBD1. The germline V gene has CDR1 SNHLY and CDR2 FYNNEI. V was pared by 6 bases and J by 4 bases, with 7 bases of the junction left unmatched. This CDR3 contains 15 residues. CDR3 bases: TGTGCCAGCAGACCGGGGACAGGGGAGGCAGATACGCAGTATTTT. Amino acid sequence: CASRPGTGEADTQYF. The variable domain in full, with the rest retrieved from reference TRBV2 and TRBJ2-3, is EPEVTQTPSHQVTQMGQEVILRCVPISNHLYFYWYRQILGQKVEFLVSFYNNEISEKSEIFDDQFSVERPDGSNFTLKIRSTKLEDSAMYFCASRPGTGEADTQYFGPGTRLTVL.

This clonotype was recorded a few times. The gene calls are TRBV19 and TRBJ1-2, with D maybe TRBD1 (5 bases). There are 15 residues in the CDR3. Per germline, CDR1 LNHDA and CDR2 SQIVND (reference sequence). Trimming removed 9 bases from V and 4 bases from J, with 21 bases in between. CDR3 sequence: CASTPEGPSGYGYTF. Here the CDR3 DNA reads TGTGCCAGCACCCCCGAGGGGCCCTCGGGCTATGGCTACACCTTC.

This clonotype came up many times. The chain carries TRBV7-2 and TRBJ1-1, with D perhaps TRBD1 (5 bases). CDR1 is SGHTA and CDR2 is FQGNSA in the germline V gene. The CDR3 is 13 amino acids. V lost 3 bases to trimming and J lost 5 bases, with 10 bases between them. CDR3 nucleotide sequence: TGTGCCAGCAGCTTTGGGGCAGATACTGAAGCTTTCTTT. Protein sequence: CASSFGADTEAFF.

Comment on this clonotype: One end of the junction does not line up with germline, which may come from a read error. The rearrangement uses TRBV10-3 and TRBJ1-6, with D uncertain. CDR3 length: 14 amino acids. The germline gives CDR1 ENHRY, CDR2 SYGVKD. CDR3 amino acids: CASSEEPPNSPLHF. The CDR3 DNA reads as TGTGCCAGCAGTGAAGAACCACCGAATTCACCCCTCCACTTT.

This clonotype was recorded at least ten times. This chain joins TRBV7-9 and TRBJ1-2, with a tentative D call TRBD1 (5 bases). The CDR3 contains 12 residues. The V gene lost 5 bases and the J gene lost 9 bases, with 13 bases spanning the gap. Germline CDR1 is SEHNR and CDR2 is FQNEAQ (reference sequence). The CDR3 DNA reads as TGTGCCAGCAGCCAGGGACCCCTCCGCTACACCTTC. This sequence encodes CASSQGPLRYTF.

This clonotype appeared a single time. The chain recombines TRBV20-1 with TRBJ1-1; tentative D call: TRBD1 (6 bases). With 4 bases removed from V and 4 bases from J, the gap between germline ends came to 7 bases. Per germline, CDR1 DFQATT and CDR2 SNEGSKA (reference sequence). CDR3 size: 11 residues. CDR3 in amino acids: CSAIGGTEAFF. The DNA for the CDR3 is TGCAGTGCTATAGGGGGCACTGAAGCTTTCTTT.

This clonotype has at least ten counts. V is TRBV5-1 and J is TRBJ1-2, with D unclear. The CDR3 consists of 15 residues. The germline V gene has CDR1 SGHRS and CDR2 YFSETQ. The V end was cut by 0 bases, the J end by 8 bases, with 17 bases between. The DNA of the CDR3 is TGCGCCAGCAGCTTGGCCGGCAGATACTCGCCGGGCTACACCTTC. Translating it yields CASSLAGRYSPGYTF. Variable domain in full (rest from reference TRBV5-1 and TRBJ1-2): KAGVTQTPRYLIKTRGQQVTLSCSPISGHRSVSWYQQTPGQGLQFLFEYFSETQRNKGNFPGRFSGRQFSNSRSEMNVSTLELGDSALYLCASSLAGRYSPGYTFGSGTRLTVV.

A word on this clonotype: The conserved phenylalanine or tryptophan is not found at the CDR3 terminus, so this likely reflects a read error. It is unclear where the CDR3 begins or ends on the DNA, so no DNA is shown, and the CDR3 is as TCRdb lists it. This chain joins TRBV29-1 and TRBJ1-1. Germline V CDR1 and CDR2: SQVTM, ANQGSEA. The CDR3 adds up to 10 amino acids, both ends counted. The CDR3 protein is CSVEGTSGPL.

The chain carries TRBV7-2 and TRBJ2-5; D remains unclear. Germline CDR1 is SGHTA and CDR2 is FQGNSA. The ends were cut back, 5 bases at V and 5 bases at J, with 18 bases in the middle. CDR3 size: 15 residues. CDR3 DNA: TGTGCCAGCAGCCTCCTCCGGGTTAATAGGGAGACCCAGTACTTC. Protein: CASSLLRVNRETQYF.

Ten or more counts support this clonotype. The chain is built from TRBV20-1 and TRBJ2-5; no reliable D call. The V end was cut by 0 bases, the J end by 0 bases, with 8 bases between. Germline V lookup: CDR1 DFQATT, CDR2 SNEGSKA (reference sequence). The CDR3 contains 14 residues. This CDR3 reads CSARESGNQETQYF. CDR3 nucleotides: TGCAGTGCTAGAGAATCAGGCAACCAAGAGACCCAGTACTTC.